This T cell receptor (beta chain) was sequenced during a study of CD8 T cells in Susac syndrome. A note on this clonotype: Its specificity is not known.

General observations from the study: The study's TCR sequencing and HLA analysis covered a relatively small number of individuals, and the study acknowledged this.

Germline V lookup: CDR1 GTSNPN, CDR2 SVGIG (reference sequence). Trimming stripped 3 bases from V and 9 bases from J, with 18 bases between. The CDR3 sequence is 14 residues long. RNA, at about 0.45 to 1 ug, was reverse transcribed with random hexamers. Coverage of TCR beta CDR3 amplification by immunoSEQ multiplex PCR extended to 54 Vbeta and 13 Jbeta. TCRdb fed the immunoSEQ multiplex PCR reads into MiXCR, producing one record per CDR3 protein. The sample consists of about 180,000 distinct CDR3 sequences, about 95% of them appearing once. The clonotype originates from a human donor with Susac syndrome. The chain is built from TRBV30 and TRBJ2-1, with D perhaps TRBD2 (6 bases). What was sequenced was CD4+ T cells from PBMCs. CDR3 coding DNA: TGTGCCTGGAGGGGGGGTTGGACTGCAGGTGAGCAGTTCTTC. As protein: CAWRGGWTAGEQFF.